This T cell receptor (beta chain) emerged from a study of control samples from healthy donors and cancer patients. Germline CDR1 LNHDA, CDR2 SQIVND (reference sequence). Trimming left V 3 bases short and J 7 bases short, with 16 bases between. The CDR3 runs to 15 residues. Method: immunoSEQ multiplex PCR; TCRdb's copy keeps in-frame clones and lacks some. The sample records under 450,000 clones, approximately 92% being singletons. The receptor was isolated from a middle-aged man with head and neck cancer. This sequence joins TRBV19 and TRBJ1-5; D unclear. Sample: PBMCs. In nucleotides, the CDR3 is TGTGCCAGTAGTATGGCTCTTTTCAAAGGACAGCCCCAGCATTTT. This sequence encodes CASSMALFKGQPQHF.